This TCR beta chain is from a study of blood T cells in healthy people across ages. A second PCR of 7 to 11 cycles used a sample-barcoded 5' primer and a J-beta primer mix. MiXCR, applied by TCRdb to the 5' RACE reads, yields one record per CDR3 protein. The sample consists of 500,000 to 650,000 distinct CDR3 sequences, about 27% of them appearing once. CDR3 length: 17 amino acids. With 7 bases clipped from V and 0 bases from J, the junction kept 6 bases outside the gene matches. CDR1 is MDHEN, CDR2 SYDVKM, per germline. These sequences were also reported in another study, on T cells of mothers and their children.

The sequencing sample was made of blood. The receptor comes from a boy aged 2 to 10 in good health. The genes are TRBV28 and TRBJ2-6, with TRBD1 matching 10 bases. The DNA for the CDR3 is TGTGCCAGCAAAGGACAGGGGGTATACTCTGGGGCCAACGTCCTGACTTTC. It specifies CASKGQGVYSGANVLTF.